The clone carrying this TCR beta chain was picked up a small number of times. What it binds is unknown. These data come from a study of T-cell reconstitution after alpha-beta-depleted transplantation in children. Researchers prepared the TCRbeta library using unique molecular identifiers, the study reports. Using its own MiXCR run on the PCR reads, TCRdb lists one record per CDR3 protein. The repertoire holds some 450,000 distinct CDR3 sequences, with approximately 41% as singletons. Study-wide findings and caveats: Reportedly, only several hundred clones from non-depleted graft cells drove alpha-beta T-cell counts at about two months. The study traced high day-60 TCRbeta diversity in some patients to surviving recipient T cells and thymic progenitors. The authors attributed T-cell counts and diversity one year after transplant mostly to newly produced T cells.

This CDR3 spans 18 amino acids. Sequencing used PBMCs, obtained before TCRalphabeta/CD19-depleted stem cell transplant. The chain carries TRBV12-1 and TRBJ2-3; whether TRBD2, the table's D call, matches the DNA was not checked. TRBV12-1 is recorded as a pseudogene. The TCR was taken from a girl aged 2-10 years with aplastic anemia, due to receive a stem cell transplant. The CDR3 coding sequence is TGTGCCAGCAGCTTTCGGACTAGCGGGAGGCCCAGCACAGATACGCAGTATTTT. Translating gives CASSFRTSGRPSTDTQYF.